The 8 T cell receptor beta chains reported below all come from one sample, sequenced in a study of blood T cell repertoires in COVID-19. TCRdb keeps only in-frame clones here, not all; method: immunoSEQ multiplex PCR. This sample yields some 300,000 clones, of which around 87% are seen a single time; around 0.97% belongs to the top ten. The sequencing input was peripheral blood. These receptors came from a woman aged 40 to 50 with COVID-19, enrolled during active disease.

This rearrangement joins TRBV7-2 to TRBJ1-6; tentative D call: TRBD1 (5 bases). The CDR3 has 15 amino acids. Germline V gene sequence: CDR1 SGHTA, CDR2 FQGNSA. Trimming removed 5 bases at V and 7 bases at J, with 15 bases between. This CDR3 is CASSPQMGGNSPLHF. The DNA for the CDR3 is TGTGCCAGCAGCCCCCAAATGGGGGGAAATTCACCCCTCCACTTT.

V usage is TRBV27 and J usage is TRBJ1-1; a weak D match, TRBD1 (6 bases). The V and J ends lost 3 bases and 0 bases respectively, with 17 bases between them. The CDR3 consists of 17 residues. From germline, CDR1 is MNHEY and CDR2 SMNVEV (reference sequence). The CDR3 reads CASSLGAGRGMNTEAFF. CDR3 DNA sequence: TGTGCCAGCAGTTTGGGGGCAGGTCGGGGCATGAACACTGAAGCTTTCTTT.

This rearrangement joins TRBV5-8 to TRBJ2-1; 8 nucleotides agree with TRBD2. Germline V CDR1 and CDR2: SGHTS, YDEGEE. The CDR3 has 14 amino acids. V lost 10 bases, J lost 2 bases, and 8 bases stayed unmatched. CDR3 DNA: TGTGCCTGGGGGCGGGGGGAAACCTACAATGAGCAGTTCTTC. Amino acid sequence: CAWGRGETYNEQFF.

The genes are TRBV28 and TRBJ1-4; D is possibly TRBD1 (5 bases). This CDR3 region has 12 residues. The V and J ends lost 8 bases and 11 bases respectively, with 15 bases between them. From germline, CDR1 is MDHEN and CDR2 SYDVKM. DNA for the CDR3: TGTGCCAGCTCAGAAGACAGTCGGAAACTGTTTTTT. Amino acids: CASSEDSRKLFF.

The chain couples TRBV5-3 to TRBJ1-2; 9 bases match TRBD1. TRBV5-3 is identified as an open reading frame with a role that is uncertain. The length of the CDR3 is 16 residues. V shed 5 bases, J shed 5 bases, and the junction held 13 bases outside the gene matches. The CDR3 region has the DNA TGTGCCAGAAGGCAACCAGGGACAGGGATTGAATATGGCTACACCTTC. It specifies CARRQPGTGIEYGYTF.

V is TRBV6-5 and J is TRBJ2-2; D might be TRBD2 (5 bases). The CDR3 loop spans 14 amino acids. V was trimmed by 7 bases and J by 5 bases, leaving 14 bases between them. Germline V lookup: CDR1 MNHEY, CDR2 SVGAGI. CDR3 DNA: TGTGCCAGCACCAAAACGGGGTGGACCGGGGAGCTGTTTTTT. This encodes CASTKTGWTGELFF.

V gene TRBV29-1 combines with J gene TRBJ2-5; D uncertain. The ends were cut back, 7 bases at V and 4 bases at J, with 7 bases in the middle. The germline CDR1 and CDR2 sequences are SQVTM and ANQGSEA. The CDR3 loop spans 10 amino acids. The CDR3 DNA reads TGCAGCGGCGGTGGAGAGACCCAGTACTTC. It encodes CSGGGETQYF. The full variable domain, its missing parts supplied by reference TRBV29-1 and TRBJ2-5, is SAVISQKPSRDICQRGTSLTIQCQVDSQVTMMFWYRQQPGQSLTLIATANQGSEATYESGFVIDKFPISRPNLTFSTLTVSNMSPEDSSIYLCSGGGETQYFGPGTRLLVL.

The sample holds a few counts of this clone. The chain carries TRBV10-3 and TRBJ1-3; D may be TRBD1 (6 bases). V was clipped by 10 bases and J by 1 base, with 11 bases between them. This CDR3 spans 13 amino acids. CDR1 and CDR2 from the germline V gene are ENHRY and SYGVKD. CDR3 coding DNA: TGTGCCACAGGACAGTCTTCTGGAAACACCATATATTTT. Translated: CATGQSSGNTIYF.